Each of the 15 T cell receptor beta chains below was sequenced from the same sample in a study of regulatory T cells in long-lasting Graves disease (dated by TCRdb to the early 2020s). Library prep was done by multiplex PCR. Sequencing was performed on an Illumina HiSeq 4000. CDR3 regions were amplified by Arm-PCR with iRepertoire HTBI primers to construct TCR beta libraries. The public reads were reanalyzed by TCRdb: fastp trimming at Q25, MiXCR alignment, in-frame beta chains only. Entries that share a CDR3 protein sequence are merged under the most common genes and DNA. The sample data list 200,000 to 250,000 distinct CDR3 sequences, and approximately 18% of these were observed just once. Of the sample, approximately 12% is held by the ten largest clones. The intended sense of this specimen's time point label: newly diagnosed GD, antithyroid drugs for less than 3 months. RNA was extracted from PBMCs in TRIzol for both TCR sequencing and RNA sequencing.

The same sample was also used in a study of T cells in Graves' hyperthyroidism and ophthalmopathy.

Sample: peripheral blood mononuclear cells (PBMCs), taken at new diagnosis, from a patient treated with antithyroid drugs. Source of these receptors: a woman in her thirties with Graves disease. Donor details come from another sample of the same person, matched by shared clones.

This clonotype was recorded a few times. The V gene is TRBV7-2, the J gene TRBJ2-2; 8 bases are shared with TRBD1. Unmatched junction bases numbered 7, after V lost 5 bases and J lost 5 bases. Germline V gene data show CDR1 as SGHTA and CDR2 as FQGNSA. CDR3 length: 15 amino acids. The CDR3 nucleotides are TGTGCCAGCAGCGGGTATCGGACAGGGACCGGGGAGCTGTTTTTT. This encodes CASSGYRTGTGELFF.

This clonotype has ten or more counts. The DNA of the CDR3 is TGTGCCAGCAGCTTAGGTCAGGGGGTGGCTGAGACCCTCCACTTT. This encodes CASSLGQGVAETLHF. V is TRBV7-2 and J is TRBJ1-6, with 7 bases lining up with TRBD1. Germline V gives CDR1 SGHTA, CDR2 FQGNSA. J was trimmed by 14 bases and V by 1 base; bases with no gene match: 11. The CDR3 sequence is 15 residues long. The entire variable domain, with the rest obtained from reference TRBV7-2 and TRBJ1-6, is as follows: GAGVSQSPSNKVTEKGKDVELRCDPISGHTALYWYRQSLGQGLEFLIYFQGNSAPDKSGLPSDRFSAERTGGSVSTLTIQRTQQEDSAVYLCASSLGQGVAETLHFGNGTRLTVT.

To note about this clonotype: Since a far larger clone is one base different, this is likely a read error. The chain links TRBV11-3 to TRBJ2-1; D is ambiguous. The CDR3 runs 18 residues. Trimming took 1 base from V and 10 from J, leaving 26 bases between them. CDR1 is SGHNT, CDR2 YENEEA, per germline. CDR3 in DNA: TGTGCCAGCAGCTTAGTGAGGCAGGCCGACGAACCCCCCTACGAGCAGTTCTTC. It encodes CASSLVRQADEPPYEQFF.

This clonotype was counted at least ten times. The chain joins TRBV2 to TRBJ1-5; TRBD1 matches 10 bases. From germline, CDR1 is SNHLY and CDR2 FYNNEI. The trim removed 6 bases at V and 4 bases at J, leaving 6 bases unmatched. CDR3 size: 15 residues. CDR3 sequence reads: CASSPGTGANQPQHF. For the CDR3, the DNA is TGTGCCAGCAGCCCCGGGACAGGGGCTAATCAGCCCCAGCATTTT.

This clonotype occurred a few times. The gene calls are TRBV19 and TRBJ2-5; no definite D call. Trimming cost V 1 base and J 4 bases, with 13 bases left between them. The CDR3 sequence is 15 residues long. Germline CDR1 and CDR2: LNHDA and SQIVND (reference sequence). The CDR3 loop is CASSIVIRSRETQYF. CDR3 DNA sequence: TGTGCCAGTAGTATAGTAATAAGGTCTCGAGAGACCCAGTACTTC.

This clonotype showed up just a few times. A much bigger clone sits one base away, suggesting this may be a read error. This chain uses TRBV24-1 with TRBJ2-1, with TRBD2 matching over 8 bases. V lost 4 bases to trimming and J lost 7 bases; unmatched junction nucleotides: 11. Germline values: CDR1 KGHDR, CDR2 SFDVKD. The CDR3 has 16 amino acids. The CDR3 loop is CATSDPGGGPGNEQFF. The CDR3, as DNA: TGTGCCACCAGTGACCCCGGCGGGGGGCCGGGTAATGAGCAGTTCTTC.

This clonotype was recorded many times. The gene calls are TRBV9 and TRBJ2-1; no firm D call. V shed 0 bases and J shed 8 bases, with 9 bases lying between them. The CDR3 extends over 13 amino acids. Germline-derived CDR1 and CDR2 are SGDLS and YYNGEE. The CDR3, as DNA: TGTGCCAGCAGCGTAGTTAGGGCCGATGAGCAGTTCTTC. Translated, it gives CASSVVRADEQFF.

Concerning this clonotype itself: A much larger clone differs by one base, so this may be a read error. The rearrangement joins TRBV6-2 or TRBV6-3 to TRBJ1-4; D unresolved. The germline CDR1 and CDR2 sequences are MNHEY and SVGEGT. This CDR3 spans 15 amino acids. The CDR3 coding sequence is TGTGCCAGCAGTGCCGCCGGGGTGGGTAATGGAAAACTGTTTTTT. This sequence encodes CASSAAGVGNGKLFF.

This clonotype was seen many times. The gene calls are TRBV28 and TRBJ2-7; possible D gene TRBD1, 6 bases. This CDR3 spans 14 amino acids. The V and J ends lost 4 bases and 4 bases respectively, with 14 bases between them. Per the germline V gene, CDR1 is MDHEN and CDR2 is SYDVKM. The CDR3 nucleotides are TGTGCCAGCAGTTGGGGCAGGGGCTTTTACGAGCAGTACTTC. It specifies CASSWGRGFYEQYF.

This clonotype was seen ten or more times. The gene calls are TRBV20-1 and TRBJ1-1; D is unclear. Germline V gene sequence: CDR1 DFQATT, CDR2 SNEGSKA (reference sequence). The CDR3 has 14 amino acids. The V end was cut by 1 base, the J end by 4 bases, with 13 bases between. CDR3 amino acids: CSARGTSWITEAFF. CDR3 in DNA: TGCAGTGCTAGAGGAACCTCCTGGATCACTGAAGCTTTCTTT.

On this clonotype: This likely stems from a read error, as it lies one base from a far larger clone. The chain recombines TRBV4-1 with TRBJ2-7, with a possible D match to TRBD2 (6 bases). The CDR3 has 13 residues. In germline, CDR1 is MGHRA, CDR2 YSYEKL. V lost 4 bases, J lost 7 bases, and 14 bases lay in between. CDR3 amino acids: CASSPDYLGEQYF. CDR3 DNA sequence: TGCGCCAGCAGCCCGGACTACCTAGGTGAGCAGTACTTC.

This clonotype was observed at least ten times. The rearrangement links TRBV9 to TRBJ2-2, with D perhaps matching TRBD1 or TRBD2 (6 bases each). The germline V gene has CDR1 SGDLS and CDR2 YYNGEE. Trimming pared 1 base from V and 7 bases from J, leaving 8 bases between. CDR3 length: 13 amino acids. The CDR3 coding sequence is TGTGCCAGCAGCGTAAGGGGGGTCGGGGAGCTGTTTTTT. Amino acids: CASSVRGVGELFF.

This clonotype appeared many times. The genes are TRBV6-1 and TRBJ2-7; 8 nucleotides align to TRBD1. CDR3 size: 15 residues. Germline lookup yields CDR1 MNHNS and CDR2 SASEGT. V gave up 6 bases and J gave up 1 base; unmatched junction bases: 8. CDR3 region: CASRPDRGYSYEQYF. Written as DNA, the CDR3 is TGTGCCAGCAGACCAGACAGGGGTTATTCCTACGAGCAGTACTTC.

This clonotype was counted between two and nine times. A clone one base away is much larger, so this may be a read error. The chain recombines TRBV20-1 with TRBJ1-4; 7 nucleotides agree with TRBD1. Germline-derived CDR1 and CDR2 are DFQATT and SNEGSKA (reference sequence). V dropped 3 bases and J dropped 3; count of bases not matched to a gene: 4. The CDR3 length is 14 residues. The CDR3 DNA sequence: TGCAGTGCTAGGACAGGGCCATCTAATGAAAAACTGTTTTTT. Translated: CSARTGPSNEKLFF.

This clonotype was counted ten times or more. The chain joins TRBV10-3 to TRBJ1-1; a possible D gene is TRBD1 (5 bases). Germline CDR1 is ENHRY and CDR2 is SYGVKD. The CDR3 contains 14 residues. The V and J ends lost 2 bases and 5 bases respectively, with 12 bases between them. CDR3 in amino acids: CAISERGVGTEAFF. In DNA form, the CDR3 reads TGTGCCATCAGTGAGCGAGGGGTAGGGACTGAAGCTTTCTTT.